One sample yielded the 7 T cell receptor beta chains listed below, sequenced in a study of T cells in Graves' hyperthyroidism and ophthalmopathy. Amplification of TCR beta CDR3 regions used RNA as the template. A first-round RT-PCR of the TCR CDR3 used the HTBI primer set. TCRdb reprocessed the multiplex PCR reads via MiXCR and lists one record per CDR3 protein. The sample has approximately 400,000 distinct CDR3 sequences, 15% to 20% seen once. The sample comprised blood. All receptors derive from a man aged 18-30 years with Graves' ophthalmopathy.

V is TRBV5-1 and J is TRBJ2-1, with D possibly called TRBD1 or TRBD2 (6 bases each). Per the germline V gene, CDR1 is SGHRS and CDR2 is YFSETQ. CDR3 size: 15 residues. Between the trimmed V and J ends, which lost 7 bases and 6 bases, there was a span of 20 bases. CDR3 residues: CASRPRGAVVNEQFF. In nucleotides, the CDR3 is TGCGCCAGCCGACCAAGGGGGGCGGTGGTCAATGAGCAGTTCTTC.

The chain uses TRBV9 and TRBJ1-2; 7 positions agree with TRBD1. V lost 3 bases, J lost 6 bases, and 8 bases stayed unmatched. Germline CDR1 SGDLS, CDR2 YYNGEE. The CDR3 length is 14 residues. The CDR3 DNA follows: TGTGCCAGCAGCGCAGGGGGGTTTGTTAATGGCTACACCTTC. It codes for CASSAGGFVNGYTF.

This clonotype was observed many times. This sequence joins TRBV3-1 and TRBJ2-5; D gene ambiguous. The length of the CDR3 is 14 residues. V was cut by 0 bases and J by 8 bases, with 13 bases left in between. Germline V CDR1 and CDR2: LGHDT, YNNKEL (reference sequence). The CDR3 is CASSQDEAGATQYF. The CDR3 DNA reads TGTGCCAGCAGCCAAGATGAGGCAGGCGCCACCCAGTACTTC.

This clonotype was detected ten times or more. The V and J genes are TRBV20-1 and TRBJ1-4, with 8 positions matching TRBD1. Germline values: CDR1 DFQATT, CDR2 SNEGSKA (reference sequence). The CDR3 extends over 14 amino acids. J lost 7 bases, V lost 6 bases, and 10 bases had no gene match. The CDR3 DNA is TGCAGTGCAGGGAGGGCAGGGGGCAGTGAAAAACTGTTTTTT. Its translation is CSAGRAGGSEKLFF.

The CDR3 DNA is TGTGCCAGCACCCCGGGACAGGTTTACACTACCGGGGAGCTGTTTTTT. It translates to CASTPGQVYTTGELFF. This sequence joins TRBV12-3 or TRBV12-4 and TRBJ2-2; 8 nucleotides line up with TRBD1. The junction had 12 bases not matched to a gene; V was cut back by 7 bases and J by 5 bases. The length of the CDR3 is 16 residues.

There are a few counts of this clonotype. The chain joins TRBV2 to TRBJ2-2, with TRBD2 identical over 13 bases. This CDR3 region has 16 residues. Trimming removed 7 bases from V and 8 bases from J; junction bases left unmatched: 10. Per the germline V gene, CDR1 is SNHLY and CDR2 is FYNNEI. CDR3: CASTTGLAGAGGELFF. The CDR3 DNA is TGTGCCAGCACCACCGGACTAGCGGGGGCGGGAGGGGAGCTGTTTTTT.

The rearrangement links TRBV18 to TRBJ2-2; a possible D gene is TRBD1 (6 bases). The CDR3 is made up of 14 amino acids. Trimming removed 3 bases from V and 5 bases from J, with 10 bases in between. CDR1 is KGHSH, CDR2 LQKENI, per germline. The CDR3 nucleotides read TGTGCCAGCTCACCTTCCAGGGGAACCGGGGAGCTGTTTTTT. This encodes CASSPSRGTGELFF.